This T cell receptor (beta chain) was obtained from a study of control samples from healthy donors and cancer patients. The V gene end was trimmed by 2 bases and the J gene end by 0 bases; junction bases not matched to a gene: 2. From germline, CDR1 is MGHRA and CDR2 YSYEKL. The CDR3 length is 16 residues. Clones were read by immunoSEQ multiplex PCR, and TCRdb kept only the in-frame ones, dropping some. The table includes roughly 90,000 clones, less than 90% detected once. The receptor was isolated from a woman aged 45-65 years with colorectal cancer. J is TRBJ2-1 and V is TRBV4-1; 9 bases align to TRBD2. Sequencing was performed on PBMCs. The CDR3 region is CASSQILAGSYNEQFF. CDR3 coding DNA: TGCGCCAGCAGCCAAATACTAGCGGGCTCCTACAATGAGCAGTTCTTC.